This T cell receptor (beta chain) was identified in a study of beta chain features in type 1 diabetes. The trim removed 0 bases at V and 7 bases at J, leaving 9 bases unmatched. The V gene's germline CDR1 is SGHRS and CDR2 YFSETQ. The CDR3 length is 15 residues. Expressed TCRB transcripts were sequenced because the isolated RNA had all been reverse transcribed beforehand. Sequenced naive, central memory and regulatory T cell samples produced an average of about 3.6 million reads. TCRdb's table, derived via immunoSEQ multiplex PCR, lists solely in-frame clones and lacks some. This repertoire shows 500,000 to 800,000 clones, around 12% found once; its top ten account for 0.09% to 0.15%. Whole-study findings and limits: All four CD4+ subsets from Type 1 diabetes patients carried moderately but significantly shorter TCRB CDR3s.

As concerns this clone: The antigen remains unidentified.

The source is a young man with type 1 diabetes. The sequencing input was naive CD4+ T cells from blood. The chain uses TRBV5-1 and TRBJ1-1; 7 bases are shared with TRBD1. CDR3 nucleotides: TGCGCCAGCAGCTTGGTCGCGACAGGGTCAGGTGAAGCTTTCTTT. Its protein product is CASSLVATGSGEAFF.